The clone carrying this TCR beta chain has just one count. Its antigen remains unidentified. The authors prepared the TCRbeta library with unique molecular identifiers. TCRdb processed the PCR reads anew with MiXCR; each CDR3 protein has one entry. The repertoire holds 800,000 to 1,000,000 distinct CDR3 sequences, with around 30% as singletons. The sample originates from a study of T-cell reconstitution after alpha-beta-depleted transplantation in children. Notes on the study in general: Once a year had passed after transplant, T-cell counts and diversity came mostly from newly produced T cells. Several hundred rapidly expanded clones from non-depleted graft cells reportedly supplied alpha-beta T cells about two months post-transplant.

The material was PBMCs, mostly from graft donor cells, obtained 360 days after TCRalphabeta/CD19-depleted stem cell transplant. The clonotype was recovered from a boy in the first two years of life who had a stem cell transplant for SCID, so the T cells may come from the graft donor.

The chain's CDR3 is CASSYEDFTEAFF. CDR3 nucleotides: TGTGCCAGCAGTTACGAGGACTTCACTGAAGCTTTCTTT. This rearrangement joins TRBV6-5 to TRBJ1-1, with D hard to call. This CDR3 region has 13 residues. The V gene lost 2 bases and the J gene lost 4 bases, with 8 bases spanning the gap. CDR1 is MNHEY, CDR2 SVGAGI, per germline.